What follows are 27 T cell receptor beta chains derived from one specimen sequenced in a study of blood T cell repertoires in COVID-19. Some clones are missing from TCRdb's copy, which holds only in-frame ones; the method was immunoSEQ multiplex PCR. The sample includes around 190,000 clones, around 85% of them seen just once. Sequencing used peripheral blood. These receptors were obtained from an older woman with acute or convalescent COVID-19.

Only one count was recorded for this clone. The rearrangement links TRBV7-9 to TRBJ2-2, with D unresolved. CDR3 length: 16 residues. Per the germline V gene, CDR1 is SEHNR and CDR2 is FQNEAQ (reference sequence). V shed 5 bases and J shed 3 bases, with 16 bases lying between them. CDR3 sequence reads: CASSPRGGFDTGELFF. CDR3 DNA: TGTGCCAGCAGCCCCCGCGGTGGGTTCGACACCGGGGAGCTGTTTTTT.

The chain joins TRBV2 to TRBJ1-4, with 7 bases identical to TRBD1. CDR3 size: 16 residues. Unmatched junction bases numbered 9, after V lost 6 bases and J lost 2 bases. CDR1 and CDR2 (germline): SNHLY, FYNNEI. The CDR3: CASRMGHRGTNEKLFF. The DNA for the CDR3 is TGTGCCAGCAGGATGGGGCACAGGGGCACTAATGAAAAACTGTTTTTT.

The rearrangement joins TRBV18 to TRBJ1-5, with 7 bases that match TRBD1. Trimming took 2 bases from V and 2 from J; bases not matched to a gene: 12. This CDR3 comprises 18 residues. From germline, CDR1 is KGHSH and CDR2 LQKENI. Written as DNA, the CDR3 is TGTGCCAGCTCACCATTAAGACAGGGCCCTCGGGGCAATCAGCCCCAGCATTTT. Its protein product is CASSPLRQGPRGNQPQHF.

The chain joins TRBV5-1 to TRBJ2-1, with D possibly being TRBD2 (6 bases). The V end lost 4 bases, the J end lost 7 bases, and 12 bases lay between the germline ends. This CDR3 comprises 13 residues. Germline CDR1 is SGHRS and CDR2 is YFSETQ. The CDR3 sequence: CASSPRSGNEQFF. CDR3 sequence (DNA): TGCGCCAGCAGCCCCCGAAGCGGGAATGAGCAGTTCTTC.

The chain joins TRBV6-5 to TRBJ2-1; 8 positions match TRBD1. Per the germline V gene, CDR1 is MNHEY and CDR2 is SVGAGI. The V and J ends lost 2 bases and 7 bases, in that order; junction bases with no gene match: 7. This CDR3 is built from 15 residues. This chain's CDR3 is CASSYPGTGVNEQFF. CDR3 DNA sequence: TGTGCCAGCAGTTACCCCGGGACAGGAGTTAATGAGCAGTTCTTC.

The chain uses TRBV10-3 and TRBJ1-4, with 7 bases matching TRBD1. The germline V gene encodes CDR1 ENHRY and CDR2 SYGVKD. Trimming at V came to 8 bases and at J to 5 bases, leaving 5 bases not matched to a gene. This CDR3 is built from 13 residues. CDR3 amino acids: CAISGQANEKLFF. DNA for the CDR3: TGTGCCATCTCCGGACAGGCAAATGAAAAACTGTTTTTT.

In DNA form, the CDR3 reads TGTGCCAGTAGTGTTCGTGGGACAGGGATGGCAGATACGCAGTATTTT. Translation gives CASSVRGTGMADTQYF. The chain carries TRBV19 and TRBJ2-3; 9 nucleotides align to TRBD1. The CDR3 is made up of 16 amino acids. The germline V gene has CDR1 LNHDA and CDR2 SQIVND (reference sequence). V lost 5 bases, J lost 4 bases, and 10 bases stayed unmatched.

The chain couples TRBV7-9 to TRBJ2-2; D may be TRBD1 (5 bases). In germline, CDR1 is SEHNR, CDR2 FQNEAQ (reference sequence). V gave up 1 base and J gave up 2 bases, with 11 bases separating them. The CDR3 runs 16 residues. DNA of the CDR3: TGTGCCAGCAGCTTAGGACAGTACTCCAACACCGGGGAGCTGTTTTTT. Amino acid sequence: CASSLGQYSNTGELFF.

The chain is built from TRBV6-5 and TRBJ1-2; D gene uncertain. The CDR3 covers 16 residues. In germline, CDR1 is MNHEY, CDR2 SVGAGI. V was pared by 0 bases and J by 2 bases, with 13 bases between. The CDR3 DNA reads TGTGCCAGCAGTTACTCGAACGGGGTAGGGAACTATGGCTACACCTTC. Amino acids: CASSYSNGVGNYGYTF.

J is TRBJ1-4 and V is TRBV19, with 7 bases matching TRBD1. Trimming took 5 bases from V and 7 from J; bases not matched to a gene: 7. CDR1 and CDR2 from the germline V gene are LNHDA and SQIVND (reference sequence). The CDR3 is 14 residues long. The CDR3 coding sequence is TGTGCCAGTAGTCAGACAGGGTACGGTGAAAAACTGTTTTTT. Translation gives CASSQTGYGEKLFF.

This clone was seen a few times. The chain is built from TRBV4-2 and TRBJ2-7; tentatively, D is TRBD2 (5 bases). Trimming took off 0 bases at V and 3 bases at J, with 12 bases between the two ends. Germline V gives CDR1 LGHNA, CDR2 YNFKEQ. The CDR3 is 15 amino acids. The CDR3: CASSQEDSSNYEQYF. CDR3 sequence (DNA): TGTGCCAGCAGCCAAGAGGACTCCTCAAACTACGAGCAGTACTTC.

This clone came up once. V is TRBV6-5 and J is TRBJ2-5; D is possibly TRBD2 (7 bases). This CDR3 comprises 16 residues. V dropped 0 bases and J dropped 1 base, with 12 bases sitting between them. The V gene's germline CDR1 is MNHEY and CDR2 SVGAGI. CDR3 DNA: TGTGCCAGCAGTTACTCACCGCGGGGGCCCCAAGAGACCCAGTACTTC. This codes for CASSYSPRGPQETQYF.

This chain connects TRBV10-3 to TRBJ1-2; 8 bases map to TRBD1. V shed 11 bases, J shed 5 bases, and the junction held 13 bases outside the gene matches. The germline CDR1 and CDR2 sequences are ENHRY and SYGVKD. The CDR3 covers 14 residues. The CDR3 region has the DNA TGTGCCTCACAGGGGGACGGGGCTCTATATGGCTACACCTTC. Protein: CASQGDGALYGYTF.

The rearrangement links TRBV12-3 or TRBV12-4 to TRBJ2-5, with a possible D match to TRBD2 (5 bases). The CDR3 loop spans 12 amino acids. Trimming removed 2 bases from V and 9 bases from J, with 10 bases in between. CDR3 DNA sequence: TGTGCCAGCAGTTTAACGGTGAGGGCCCAGTACTTC. Its translation is CASSLTVRAQYF.

V gene TRBV20-1 combines with J gene TRBJ1-2; D is unclear. Germline V gene data show CDR1 as DFQATT and CDR2 as SNEGSKA (reference sequence). This CDR3 has 10 residues. V was cut by 4 bases and J by 3 bases, with 3 bases left in between. The CDR3 bases are TGCAGTGCTAAGCACTATGGCTACACCTTC. Translating it yields CSAKHYGYTF.

This chain connects TRBV5-4 to TRBJ2-5; TRBD2 aligns across 7 bases. This CDR3 contains 15 residues. Trimming at V came to 0 bases and at J to 5 bases, leaving 7 bases not matched to a gene. The germline CDR1 and CDR2 sequences are SGHNT and YYREEE (reference sequence). CDR3 sequence: CASSLGPGGGETQYF. CDR3 sequence (DNA): TGTGCCAGCAGCTTGGGTCCGGGGGGTGGTGAGACCCAGTACTTC.

The genes are TRBV28 and TRBJ1-3, with 7 bases that match TRBD1. Germline V gives CDR1 MDHEN, CDR2 SYDVKM. V was clipped by 5 bases and J by 4 bases; unmatched bases: 5. CDR3 length: 14 amino acids. CDR3 nucleotides: TGTGCCAGCAGTATCCAGGGGGGAGGAAACACCATATATTTT. Translation: CASSIQGGGNTIYF.

This clone was detected once. The rearrangement links TRBV15 to TRBJ1-1; 7 positions agree with TRBD1. With 3 bases clipped from V and 7 bases from J, the junction kept 14 bases outside the gene matches. In germline, CDR1 is LNHNV, CDR2 YYDKDF (reference sequence). The CDR3 is made up of 16 amino acids. CDR3 amino acids: CATSSPRDSRSGEAFF. CDR3 bases: TGTGCCACCAGCAGTCCGAGGGACAGCCGAAGTGGTGAAGCTTTCTTT.

The chain recombines TRBV19 with TRBJ1-1; no clear D. The CDR3 is 17 amino acids. Trimming took 1 base from V and 2 from J, leaving 17 bases between them. Per germline, CDR1 LNHDA and CDR2 SQIVND (reference sequence). The CDR3 sequence is CASSIGGGQTGNTEAFF. The DNA for the CDR3 is TGTGCCAGTAGTATAGGTGGAGGCCAGACGGGAAACACTGAAGCTTTCTTT.

The rearrangement links TRBV4-1 to TRBJ1-2, with D possibly matching TRBD1 (5 bases). V was clipped by 1 base and J by 4 bases, with 13 bases between them. Germline CDR1 MGHRA, CDR2 YSYEKL. The CDR3 is 15 amino acids. DNA of the CDR3: TGCGCCAGCAGCCAAGCCGGACAATTCGGCTATGGCTACACCTTC. Translating gives CASSQAGQFGYGYTF.

The chain carries TRBV7-2 and TRBJ1-5; 8 nucleotides match TRBD1. V lost 5 bases and J lost 9; bases outside the gene matches: 12. Germline-derived CDR1 and CDR2 are SGHTA and FQGNSA. The CDR3 is 15 amino acids. CDR3 protein: CASSPGQGMFRPQHF. The CDR3 DNA reads TGTGCCAGCAGCCCCGGACAGGGAATGTTTAGGCCCCAGCATTTT.

The rearrangement uses TRBV2 and TRBJ2-7; 11 bases agree with TRBD2. The germline V gene encodes CDR1 SNHLY and CDR2 FYNNEI. This CDR3 has 14 residues. Trimming at V came to 10 bases and at J to 4 bases, leaving 9 bases not matched to a gene. The DNA of the CDR3 is TGTGCCACTATCCAACTAGCGGGAGAGTACGAGCAGTACTTC. Protein sequence: CATIQLAGEYEQYF.

The chain combines TRBV6-1 with TRBJ2-2, with 9 bases aligning to TRBD2. Germline CDR1 reads MNHNS; CDR2 reads SASEGT. This CDR3 comprises 18 residues. Unmatched junction bases numbered 9, after V lost 1 base and J lost 3 bases. The CDR3 loop is CASSEGGGGWAHTGELFF. Written as DNA, the CDR3 is TGTGCCAGCAGTGAAGGCGGGGGGGGTTGGGCCCACACCGGGGAGCTGTTTTTT.

This chain uses TRBV19 with TRBJ2-4; the D gene is possibly TRBD2 (6 bases). The V end lost 5 bases, the J end lost 0 bases, and 11 bases lay between the germline ends. The germline V gene encodes CDR1 LNHDA and CDR2 SQIVND (reference sequence). The CDR3 has 15 amino acids. CDR3 in amino acids: CASSLPGLAKNIQYF. Here the CDR3 DNA reads TGTGCCAGTAGTCTTCCGGGACTAGCCAAAAACATTCAGTACTTC.

The table lists this clone with many counts. This chain uses TRBV27 with TRBJ1-1; D gene unclear. Trimming pared 3 bases from V and 7 bases from J, leaving 12 bases between. Germline CDR1 reads MNHEY; CDR2 reads SMNVEV (reference sequence). The CDR3 sequence is 13 residues long. The CDR3 here is CASSFRSGGEAFF. CDR3 in DNA: TGTGCCAGCAGTTTCAGGTCGGGAGGTGAAGCTTTCTTT.

The J gene is TRBJ2-7, the V gene TRBV4-2; D remains ambiguous. The CDR3 runs to 15 residues. V dropped 0 bases and J dropped 2 bases, with 11 bases sitting between them. Germline V gives CDR1 LGHNA, CDR2 YNFKEQ. This CDR3 reads CASSQDMAPTYEQYF. The CDR3 nucleotides are TGTGCCAGCAGCCAAGACATGGCCCCCACCTACGAGCAGTACTTC.

The V and J genes are TRBV5-1 and TRBJ1-2; 8 nucleotides align to TRBD1. The CDR3 is 12 amino acids. The V gene end was trimmed by 4 bases and the J gene end by 5 bases; junction bases not matched to a gene: 1. Germline lookup yields CDR1 SGHRS and CDR2 YFSETQ. As DNA, the CDR3 is TGCGCCAGCAGCCGGACAGGGTATGGCTACACCTTC. It specifies CASSRTGYGYTF.